The present T cell receptor (beta chain) was sequenced within a study of blood T cell repertoires in COVID-19. Across the study: Researchers got acute and convalescent COVID-19 samples from the United States, Italy and Spain.

V shed 9 bases and J shed 8 bases, with 23 bases lying between them. Per the germline V gene, CDR1 is MDHEN and CDR2 is SYDVKM. The CDR3 length is 16 residues. Only in-frame clones appear in the TCRdb table, and some are missing; sequencing was by immunoSEQ multiplex PCR. The sample lists roughly 360,000 clones, more than 65% occurring once. This clone was seen once. The TCR comes from a human donor with acute or convalescent COVID-19. The donor label of this sample is uncertain. Sample: peripheral blood. This sequence joins TRBV28 and TRBJ1-6; D might be TRBD1 (5 bases). CDR3 coding DNA: TGTGCCAGGTTCCTTGGGGCGGGGCGACCAGATTCACCCCTCCACTTT. This sequence encodes CARFLGAGRPDSPLHF.